Listed below are T cell receptor beta chains from one sample, sequenced in a study of beta chain features in type 1 diabetes. Profiled with immunoSEQ multiplex PCR; TCRdb holds only in-frame clones, not every one. Among under 350,000 clones listed, approximately 14% were seen once. Sequencing was performed on naive CD4+ T cells from blood. The receptor source for this set is a young man with type 1 diabetes. Both conserved end residues are part of each CDR3. The D gene is left open where the match is weak. Part of the rows lack a size; the others show once, few, many or a class for expanded clones.

J: TRBJ1-2; size: few; V: TRBV19; D: TRBD1; DNA: TGTGCCAGTATCGGGGACAGGGATGGCTATGGCTACACCTTC; CDR3: CASIGDRDGYGYTF
J: TRBJ2-3; size: -; V: TRBV5-6; D: -; DNA: TGTGCCAGCAGCACGACCCTGACATTCACAGATACGCAGTATTTT; CDR3: CASSTTLTFTDTQYF
J: TRBJ2-7; size: few; V: TRBV5-1; D: TRBD2; DNA: TGCGCCAGCAGCCTAGCGGGAACGCTGTGGTCCGAGCAGTACTTC; CDR3: CASSLAGTLWSEQYF
J: TRBJ1-4; size: few; V: TRBV10-3; D: TRBD1; DNA: TGTGCCATCAGGGGACAGGGTGGAGAAAAACTGTTTTTT; CDR3: CAIRGQGGEKLFF
J: TRBJ1-2; size: few; V: TRBV29-1; D: -; DNA: TGCAGCGCAACAGGGAGGGACGGCTACACCTTC; CDR3: CSATGRDGYTF
J: TRBJ2-1; size: few; V: TRBV4-3; D: -; DNA: TGCGCCAGCAGCCTGACTCTGAGGTCCTACAATGAGCAGTTCTTC; CDR3: CASSLTLRSYNEQFF
J: TRBJ2-7; size: -; V: TRBV29-1; D: -; DNA: TGCAGCGTTACATTCCTAGGCCGCGCCGAGCAGTACTTC; CDR3: CSVTFLGRAEQYF
J: TRBJ1-2; size: few; V: TRBV5-6; D: TRBD1; DNA: TGTGCCAGCAGCGCTCCGGGACAGCGTTACTATGGCTACACCTTC; CDR3: CASSAPGQRYYGYTF
J: TRBJ2-4; size: -; V: TRBV28; D: -; DNA: TGTGCCAGCAGCTTACCAAGCCAAAACATTCAGTACTTC; CDR3: CASSLPSQNIQYF
J: TRBJ2-3; size: -; V: TRBV5-1; D: TRBD2; DNA: TGCGCCAGCAGCCTCGGGGAGGGGATTGCAGATACGCAGTATTTT; CDR3: CASSLGEGIADTQYF
J: TRBJ1-3; size: -; V: TRBV7-3; D: -; DNA: TGTGCCAGCAGCCCAGGGACTTCTGGAAACACCATATATTTT; CDR3: CASSPGTSGNTIYF
J: TRBJ2-1; size: -; V: TRBV5-1; D: -; DNA: TGCGCCAGCAGCTTGTTACCGGGCTCCTACAATGAGCAGTTCTTC; CDR3: CASSLLPGSYNEQFF
J: TRBJ1-1; size: -; V: TRBV15; D: -; DNA: TGTGCCACCAGCAGAACCATCGGGAGGATGTGGACTGAAGCTTTCTTT; CDR3: CATSRTIGRMWTEAFF
J: TRBJ2-3; size: -; V: TRBV11-1; D: TRBD2; DNA: TGTGCCAGCAGCCTATTTCGGACTAGCGGGAGTTCGGATACGCAGTATTTT; CDR3: CASSLFRTSGSSDTQYF
J: TRBJ2-7; size: -; V: TRBV11-1; D: TRBD2; DNA: TGTGCCAGCAGCTTCACGACTAGCGGGATGCTCCATTACGAGCAGTACTTC; CDR3: CASSFTTSGMLHYEQYF
J: TRBJ2-1; size: -; V: TRBV6-5; D: -; DNA: TGTGCCAGCAGTTACTATGCAGAGTTCCCTAGAGAGCAGTTCTTC; CDR3: CASSYYAEFPREQFF
J: TRBJ2-5; size: -; V: TRBV19; D: TRBD2; DNA: TGTGCCAGTAGTAGCGTGGCGGGACTAGCGGGAGGTGAGACCCAGTACTTC; CDR3: CASSSVAGLAGGETQYF
J: TRBJ2-7; size: few; V: TRBV19; D: -; DNA: TGTGCCAGTAGTCCTAGAATCGCCTACGAGCAGTACTTC; CDR3: CASSPRIAYEQYF
J: TRBJ2-5; size: -; V: TRBV19; D: TRBD1; DNA: TGTGCCAGTAGTACACGCTGGGGACAGTCCCAAGAGACCCAGTACTTC; CDR3: CASSTRWGQSQETQYF
J: TRBJ1-4; size: -; V: TRBV29-1; D: TRBD1; DNA: TGCAGCGTTTCCACCGGGACAGTAAATGAAAAACTGTTTTTT; CDR3: CSVSTGTVNEKLFF
J: TRBJ2-5; size: -; V: TRBV7-2; D: -; DNA: TGTGCCAGCAGCTCCCAGGGGGAGACCCAGTACTTC; CDR3: CASSSQGETQYF
J: TRBJ2-1; size: -; V: TRBV7-2; D: TRBD1; DNA: TGTGCCAGCAGCCTGGGGACAGCATACAATGAGCAGTTCTTC; CDR3: CASSLGTAYNEQFF
J: TRBJ1-5; size: few; V: TRBV5-1; D: -; DNA: TGCGCCAGCAGCGAAACACCGAATCAGCCCCAGCATTTT; CDR3: CASSETPNQPQHF
J: TRBJ1-1; size: once; V: TRBV28; D: -; DNA: TGTGCCAGCCCACCGCATCGCGGGGAGGGGGCTGAAGCTTTCTTT; CDR3: CASPPHRGEGAEAFF
J: TRBJ1-1; size: few; V: TRBV4-2; D: -; DNA: TGTGCCAGCAGCCAAAGGGGCCTGAACACTGAAGCTTTCTTT; CDR3: CASSQRGLNTEAFF
J: TRBJ1-1; size: -; V: TRBV7-9; D: -; DNA: TGTGCCAGCAGCCCCAGTCAGGCGACCGGCGCTTTCTTT; CDR3: CASSPSQATGAFF
J: TRBJ2-1; size: few; V: TRBV10-3; D: TRBD1; DNA: TGTGCCATCAGAATGACAGGGGATGGTGAGCAGTTCTTC; CDR3: CAIRMTGDGEQFF
J: TRBJ2-4; size: -; V: TRBV21-1; D: -; DNA: TGTGCCAGCAGCAAAGGGGGGACAGGGTTCGGGAAAAACATTCAGTACTTC; CDR3: CASSKGGTGFGKNIQYF
J: TRBJ2-5; size: few; V: TRBV4-1; D: -; DNA: TGCGCCAGCAGCCCTCGGCCCACGTGGGAGCTCACCCAAGAGACCCAGTACTTC; CDR3: CASSPRPTWELTQETQYF
J: TRBJ2-5; size: few; V: TRBV7-9; D: -; DNA: TGTGCCAGCAGCTCCGTCGGGGAGACCCAGTACTTC; CDR3: CASSSVGETQYF
J: TRBJ2-5; size: few; V: TRBV29-1; D: TRBD2; DNA: TGCAGCGTTCCGGGACTAGCGAGGGAGACCCAGTACTTC; CDR3: CSVPGLARETQYF
J: TRBJ2-6; size: few; V: TRBV7-9; D: -; DNA: TGTGCCAGCAGCTTGGGCCAGGCCCATGTCCTGACTTTC; CDR3: CASSLGQAHVLTF
J: TRBJ2-7; size: -; V: TRBV28; D: -; DNA: TGTGCCAGCAGTTCCGCTAGCGTCCTATCCGAGCAGTACTTC; CDR3: CASSSASVLSEQYF
J: TRBJ2-1; size: -; V: TRBV7-3; D: -; DNA: TGTGCCAGCAGCCCAGGGACACCCTACAATGAGCAGTTCTTC; CDR3: CASSPGTPYNEQFF
J: TRBJ2-7; size: few; V: TRBV6-5; D: TRBD2; DNA: TGTGCCAGCAGCTACCGTAGCGGGAGACCGTACGAGCAGTACTTC; CDR3: CASSYRSGRPYEQYF
J: TRBJ2-1; size: -; V: TRBV7-2; D: TRBD2; DNA: TGTGCCAGCAGCTACACTCCCGGGGGGGAGCAGTTCTTC; CDR3: CASSYTPGGEQFF
J: TRBJ1-2; size: -; V: TRBV19; D: -; DNA: TGTGCCAGTAGTCCAGGGGCTGAGACAGCCGTTAACTATGGCTACACCTTC; CDR3: CASSPGAETAVNYGYTF
J: TRBJ2-1; size: few; V: TRBV5-4; D: -; DNA: TGTGCCAGCAGCCCGGACTATCAACGGGGCAATGAGCAGTTCTTC; CDR3: CASSPDYQRGNEQFF
J: TRBJ2-1; size: few; V: TRBV5-1; D: TRBD2; DNA: TGCGCCAGCAGCATAGCGGGAGGGCCGGAGTCCTACAATGAGCAGTTCTTC; CDR3: CASSIAGGPESYNEQFF
J: TRBJ2-2; size: -; V: TRBV1; D: -; DNA: TGCACCAGCAGCCTAAGGACTACCAACACCGGGGAGCTGTTTTTT; CDR3: CTSSLRTTNTGELFF